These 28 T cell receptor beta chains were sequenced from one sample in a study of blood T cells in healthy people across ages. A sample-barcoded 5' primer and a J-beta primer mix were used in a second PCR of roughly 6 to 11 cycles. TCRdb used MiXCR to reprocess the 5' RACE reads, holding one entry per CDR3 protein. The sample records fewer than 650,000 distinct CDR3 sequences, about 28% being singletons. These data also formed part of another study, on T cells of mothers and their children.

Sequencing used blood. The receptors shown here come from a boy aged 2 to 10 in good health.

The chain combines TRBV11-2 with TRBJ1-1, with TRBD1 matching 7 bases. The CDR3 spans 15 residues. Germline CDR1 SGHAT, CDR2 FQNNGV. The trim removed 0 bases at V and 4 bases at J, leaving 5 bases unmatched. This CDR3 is CASSLDPRGGTEAFF. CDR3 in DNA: TGTGCCAGCAGCTTAGACCCCAGGGGGGGCACTGAAGCTTTCTTT.

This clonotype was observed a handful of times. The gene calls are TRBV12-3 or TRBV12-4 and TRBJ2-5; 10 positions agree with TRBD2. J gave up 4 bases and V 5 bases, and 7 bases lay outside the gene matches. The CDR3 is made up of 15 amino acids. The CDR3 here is CASSPSGGGLETQYF. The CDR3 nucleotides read TGTGCCAGCAGTCCTAGCGGGGGAGGTCTAGAGACCCAGTACTTC.

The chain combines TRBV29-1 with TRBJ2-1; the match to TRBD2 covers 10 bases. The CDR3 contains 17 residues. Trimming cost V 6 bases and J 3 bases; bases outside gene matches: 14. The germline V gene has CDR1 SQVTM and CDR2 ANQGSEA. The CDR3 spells CSVGTATSGSFYNEQFF. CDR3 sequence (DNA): TGCAGCGTCGGGACTGCGACTAGCGGGTCGTTCTACAATGAGCAGTTCTTC.

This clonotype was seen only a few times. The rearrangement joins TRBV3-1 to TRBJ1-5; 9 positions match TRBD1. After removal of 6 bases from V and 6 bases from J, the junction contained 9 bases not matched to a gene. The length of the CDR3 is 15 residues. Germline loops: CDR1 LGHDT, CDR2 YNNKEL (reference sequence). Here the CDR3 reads CASRAGQGNGQPQHF. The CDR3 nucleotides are TGTGCCAGCAGGGCGGGACAGGGCAATGGTCAGCCCCAGCATTTT.

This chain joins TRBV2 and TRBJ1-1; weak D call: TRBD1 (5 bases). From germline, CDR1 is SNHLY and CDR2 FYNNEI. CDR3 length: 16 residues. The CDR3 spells CASVGRGGGRNTEAFF. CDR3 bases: TGTGCTAGTGTGGGGCGCGGAGGTGGGCGGAACACTGAAGCTTTCTTT.

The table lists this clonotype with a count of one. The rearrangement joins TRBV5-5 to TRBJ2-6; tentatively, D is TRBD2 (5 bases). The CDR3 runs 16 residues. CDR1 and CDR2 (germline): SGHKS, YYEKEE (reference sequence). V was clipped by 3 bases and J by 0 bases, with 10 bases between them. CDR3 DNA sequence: TGTGCCAGCAGCTGGTCCCGGGGCTCTGGGGCCAACGTCCTGACTTTC. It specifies CASSWSRGSGANVLTF.

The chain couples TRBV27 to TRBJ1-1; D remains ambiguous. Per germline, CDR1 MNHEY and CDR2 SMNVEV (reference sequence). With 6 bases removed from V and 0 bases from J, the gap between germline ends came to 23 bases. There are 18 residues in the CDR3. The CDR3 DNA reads TGTGCCAGCAGCAGATTCTCCCGGGAGGCCGCAATGAACACTGAAGCTTTCTTT. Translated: CASSRFSREAAMNTEAFF.

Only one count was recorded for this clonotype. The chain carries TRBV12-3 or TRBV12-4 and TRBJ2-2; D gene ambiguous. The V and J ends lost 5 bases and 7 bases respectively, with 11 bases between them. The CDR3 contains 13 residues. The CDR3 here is CASSRFLGGELFF. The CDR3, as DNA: TGTGCCAGCAGTCGCTTCTTAGGCGGGGAGCTGTTTTTT.

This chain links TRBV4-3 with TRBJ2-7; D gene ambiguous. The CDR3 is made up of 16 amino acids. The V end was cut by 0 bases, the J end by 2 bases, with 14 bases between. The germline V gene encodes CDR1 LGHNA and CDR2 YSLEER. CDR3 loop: CASSQEVGRSTYEQYF. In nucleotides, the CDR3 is TGCGCCAGCAGCCAAGAAGTTGGCAGAAGCACCTACGAGCAGTACTTC.

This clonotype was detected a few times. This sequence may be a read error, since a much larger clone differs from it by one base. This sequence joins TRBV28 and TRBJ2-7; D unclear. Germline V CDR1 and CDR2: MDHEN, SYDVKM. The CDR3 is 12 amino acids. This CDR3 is CASSLYEYERYF. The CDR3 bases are TGTGCCAGCAGTTTATACGAGTACGAGCGGTACTTC.

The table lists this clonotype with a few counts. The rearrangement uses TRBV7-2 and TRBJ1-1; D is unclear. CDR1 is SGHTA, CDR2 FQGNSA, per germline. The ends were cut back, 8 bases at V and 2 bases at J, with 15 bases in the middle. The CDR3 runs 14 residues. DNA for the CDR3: TGTGCCAGCCGAGGACGGTCAACCAACACTGAAGCTTTCTTT. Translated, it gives CASRGRSTNTEAFF.

CDR3 DNA: TGTGCCAGCACTCCCCTCGGAGGGGGGAACACTGAAGCTTTCTTT. This sequence encodes CASTPLGGGNTEAFF. The chain links TRBV12-3 or TRBV12-4 to TRBJ1-1, with a weak D call TRBD1 (6 bases). V was clipped by 7 bases and J by 1 base, with 16 bases between them. This CDR3 has 15 amino acids.

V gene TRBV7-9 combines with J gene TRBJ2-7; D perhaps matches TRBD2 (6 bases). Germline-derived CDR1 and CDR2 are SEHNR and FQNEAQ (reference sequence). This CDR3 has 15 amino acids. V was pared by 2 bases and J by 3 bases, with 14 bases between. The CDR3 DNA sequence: TGTGCCAGCAGCTTAATTTCCCAAGCGGGCTACGAGCAGTACTTC. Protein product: CASSLISQAGYEQYF.

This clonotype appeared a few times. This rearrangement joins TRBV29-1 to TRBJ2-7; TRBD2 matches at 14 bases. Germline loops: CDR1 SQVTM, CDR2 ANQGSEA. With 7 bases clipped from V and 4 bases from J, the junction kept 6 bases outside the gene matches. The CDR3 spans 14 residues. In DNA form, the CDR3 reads TGCAGCGCCGGACTAGCGGGGGGAGGGTACGAGCAGTACTTC. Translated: CSAGLAGGGYEQYF.

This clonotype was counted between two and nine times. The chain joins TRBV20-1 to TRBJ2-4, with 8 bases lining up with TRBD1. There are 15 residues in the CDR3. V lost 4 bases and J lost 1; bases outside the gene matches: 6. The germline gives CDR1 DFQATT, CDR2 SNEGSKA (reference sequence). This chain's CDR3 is CSATNRGTAKNIQYF. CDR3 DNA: TGCAGTGCTACAAACAGGGGGACGGCCAAAAACATTCAGTACTTC.

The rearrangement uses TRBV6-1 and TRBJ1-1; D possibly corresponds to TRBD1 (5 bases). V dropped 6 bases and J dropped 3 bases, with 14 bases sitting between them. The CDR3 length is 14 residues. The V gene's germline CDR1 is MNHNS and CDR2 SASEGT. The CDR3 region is CASSTFTGYTEAFF. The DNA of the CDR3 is TGTGCCAGCAGCACCTTCACAGGTTACACTGAAGCTTTCTTT.

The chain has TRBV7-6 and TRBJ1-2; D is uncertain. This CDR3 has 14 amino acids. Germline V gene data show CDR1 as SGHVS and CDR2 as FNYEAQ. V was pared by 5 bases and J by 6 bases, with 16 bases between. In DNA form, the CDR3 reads TGTGCCAGCAGCCTCGGGCAGGTCGGTAATGGCTACACCTTC. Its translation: CASSLGQVGNGYTF.

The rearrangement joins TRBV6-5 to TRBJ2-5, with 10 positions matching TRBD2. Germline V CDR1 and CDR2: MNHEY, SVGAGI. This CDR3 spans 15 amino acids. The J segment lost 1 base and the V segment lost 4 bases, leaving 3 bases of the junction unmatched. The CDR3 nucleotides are TGTGCCAGCAGTTCGGCTAGCGGGGGCCAAGAGACCCAGTACTTC. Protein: CASSSASGGQETQYF.

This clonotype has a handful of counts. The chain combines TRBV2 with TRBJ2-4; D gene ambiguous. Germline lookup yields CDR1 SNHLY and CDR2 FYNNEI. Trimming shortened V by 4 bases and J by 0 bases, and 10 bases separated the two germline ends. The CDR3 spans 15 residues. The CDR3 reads CASSGSLSAKNIQYF. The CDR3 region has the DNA TGTGCCAGCAGTGGGTCTCTATCAGCCAAAAACATTCAGTACTTC.

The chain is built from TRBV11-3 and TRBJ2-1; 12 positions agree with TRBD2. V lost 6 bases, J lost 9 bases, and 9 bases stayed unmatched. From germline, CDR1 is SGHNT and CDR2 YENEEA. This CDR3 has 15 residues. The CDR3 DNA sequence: TGTGCCAGCAGTGACCTAGCGGGAGGGCCGGGTGAGCAGTTCTTC. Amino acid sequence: CASSDLAGGPGEQFF. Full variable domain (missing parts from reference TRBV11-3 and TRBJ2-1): EAGVVQSPRYKIIEKKQPVAFWCNPISGHNTLYWYLQNLGQGPELLIRYENEEAVDDSQLPKDRFSAERLKGVDSTLKIQPAELGDSAVYLCASSDLAGGPGEQFFGPGTRLTVL.

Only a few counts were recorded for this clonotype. The DNA for the CDR3 is TGCGCCAGCAGCGACAGGGGCGGATCCTACAATGAGCAGTTCTTC. It encodes CASSDRGGSYNEQFF. The chain joins TRBV4-1 to TRBJ2-1; 8 bases match TRBD1. With V trimmed by 5 bases and J by 1 base, 4 bases remained unmatched. Germline values: CDR1 MGHRA, CDR2 YSYEKL. The CDR3 totals 15 residues.

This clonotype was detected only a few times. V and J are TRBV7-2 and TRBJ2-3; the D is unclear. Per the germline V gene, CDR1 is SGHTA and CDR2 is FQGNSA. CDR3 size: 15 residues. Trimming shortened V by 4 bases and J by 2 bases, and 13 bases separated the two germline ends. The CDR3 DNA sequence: TGTGCCAGCAGCTCGGACCCGAATCCCACAGATACGCAGTATTTT. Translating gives CASSSDPNPTDTQYF.

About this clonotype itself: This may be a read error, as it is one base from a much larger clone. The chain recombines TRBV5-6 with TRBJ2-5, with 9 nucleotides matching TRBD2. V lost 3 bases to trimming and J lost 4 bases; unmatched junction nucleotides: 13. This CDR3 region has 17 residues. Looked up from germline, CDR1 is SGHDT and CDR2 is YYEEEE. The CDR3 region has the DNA TGTGCCAGCAGCTCATTATTGAATAGCGGGAGTATAGAGACCCAGTACTTC. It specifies CASSSLLNSGSIETQYF.

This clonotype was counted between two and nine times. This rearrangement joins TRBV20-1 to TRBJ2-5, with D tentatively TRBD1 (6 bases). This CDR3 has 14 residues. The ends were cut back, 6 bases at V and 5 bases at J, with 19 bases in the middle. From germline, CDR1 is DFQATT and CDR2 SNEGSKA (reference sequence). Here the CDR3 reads CSATGSPGVETQYF. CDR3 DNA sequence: TGCAGTGCCACGGGATCCCCAGGGGTCGAGACCCAGTACTTC.

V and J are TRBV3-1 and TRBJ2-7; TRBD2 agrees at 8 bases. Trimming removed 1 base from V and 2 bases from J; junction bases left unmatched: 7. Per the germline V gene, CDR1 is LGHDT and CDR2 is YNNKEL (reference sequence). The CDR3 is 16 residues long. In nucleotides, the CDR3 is TGTGCCAGCAGCCAAGGTGAGCGGGGGATAACCTACGAGCAGTACTTC. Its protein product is CASSQGERGITYEQYF.

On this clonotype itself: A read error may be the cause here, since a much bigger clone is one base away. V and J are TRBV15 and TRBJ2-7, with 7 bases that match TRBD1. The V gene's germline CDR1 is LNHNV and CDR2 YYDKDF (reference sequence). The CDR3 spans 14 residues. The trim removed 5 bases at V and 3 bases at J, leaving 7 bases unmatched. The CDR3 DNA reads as TGTGCCACCAGCTTTGACAGGGTCGGCTACGAGCAGTACTTC. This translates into CATSFDRVGYEQYF.

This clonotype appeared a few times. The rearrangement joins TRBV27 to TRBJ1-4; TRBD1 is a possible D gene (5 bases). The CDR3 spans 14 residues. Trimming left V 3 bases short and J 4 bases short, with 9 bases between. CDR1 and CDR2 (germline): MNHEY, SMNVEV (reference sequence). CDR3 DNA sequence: TGTGCCAGCAGTTTCCGGGGGAATAATGAAAAACTGTTTTTT. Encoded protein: CASSFRGNNEKLFF.

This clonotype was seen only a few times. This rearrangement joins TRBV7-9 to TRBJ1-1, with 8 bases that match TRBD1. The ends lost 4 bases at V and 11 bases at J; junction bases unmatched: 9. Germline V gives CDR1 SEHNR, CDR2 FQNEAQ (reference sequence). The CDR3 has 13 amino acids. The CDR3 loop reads CASSSTPGGLAFF. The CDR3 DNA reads TGTGCCAGCAGCTCTACCCCAGGGGGCTTGGCTTTCTTT.